A single sample is the source of the 18 T cell receptor beta chains below, sequenced in a study of T cell changes during pregnancy in multiple sclerosis (dated by TCRdb to the late 2010s). Libraries were prepared through the immunoSEQ multiplex PCR assay. TCRdb mirrors the immuneACCESS table, restricted to in-frame sequences. Some clones are absent from its copies; in checked studies, under half trace to an unresolved V gene, and the reason for the others is unknown. Counted in this sample were roughly 26,000 clones; 75% to 90% of them appeared once. The ten largest clones capture 15% to 20% of the sample. This specimen consisted of CD8+ T cells from peripheral blood mononuclear cells, obtained in the second trimester of pregnancy. The receptors here all came from a female donor with multiple sclerosis, enrolled in a pregnancy study.

This clone has only a few counts. The rearrangement links TRBV7-2 to TRBJ2-7, with 11 bases fitting TRBD2. The CDR3 contains 15 residues. Germline trimming cut 2 bases from V and 5 bases from J; bases unmatched to any gene: 5. The germline CDR1 and CDR2 sequences are SGHTA and FQGNSA. The CDR3 region is CASSLTSGSQNEQYF. The CDR3 coding sequence is TGTGCCAGCAGCTTAACTAGCGGGAGCCAGAACGAGCAGTACTTC.

This clone was recorded only once. This chain joins TRBV6-5 and TRBJ2-1; 12 nucleotides line up with TRBD2. Losses at the gene ends were 5 bases for V and 10 bases for J; bases not matched to a gene: 9. CDR1 and CDR2 from the germline V gene are MNHEY and SVGAGI. The CDR3 is 15 amino acids. This CDR3 reads CASSNGASGRAEQFF. The CDR3 DNA sequence: TGTGCCAGCAGTAACGGGGCTAGCGGGAGGGCAGAGCAGTTCTTC.

The chain has TRBV28 and TRBJ2-1; the match to TRBD2 covers 10 bases. Germline V lookup: CDR1 MDHEN, CDR2 SYDVKM. This CDR3 spans 15 amino acids. Trimming cost V 6 bases and J 7 bases; bases outside gene matches: 9. In DNA form, the CDR3 reads TGTGCCAGCAGCAGGGCGCCTAGCGGGAGAAATGAGCAGTTCTTC. Translated: CASSRAPSGRNEQFF.

The chain uses TRBV2 and TRBJ2-3; 7 bases map to TRBD1. This CDR3 is 16 amino acids long. Germline CDR1 and CDR2: SNHLY and FYNNEI. The junction had 6 bases not matched to a gene; V was cut back by 3 bases and J by 0 bases. CDR3 amino acids: CASSEGDSFSTDTQYF. The CDR3 DNA reads as TGTGCCAGCAGTGAGGGGGACAGCTTTAGCACAGATACGCAGTATTTT.

This chain's CDR3 is CASSFPGEPYGYTF. The DNA of the CDR3 is TGTGCCAGCAGCTTTCCGGGGGAACCTTATGGCTACACCTTC. This chain connects TRBV7-9 to TRBJ1-2; TRBD1 might be the D (5 bases). This CDR3 spans 14 amino acids. Germline V gene data show CDR1 as SEHNR and CDR2 as FQNEAQ (reference sequence). Trimming removed 3 bases at V and 5 bases at J, with 13 bases between.

This sequence joins TRBV7-9 and TRBJ2-1, with a possible D match to TRBD2 (6 bases). CDR1 is SEHNR and CDR2 is FQNEAQ in the germline V gene (reference sequence). CDR3 length: 15 amino acids. The V gene lost 3 bases and the J gene lost 1 base, with 10 bases spanning the gap. The CDR3 spells CASSLNSGSYNEQFF. CDR3 bases: TGTGCCAGCAGCTTGAACAGCGGGTCCTACAATGAGCAGTTCTTC. The full variable domain, completed using reference TRBV7-9 and TRBJ2-1, is DTGVSQNPRHKITKRGQNVTFRCDPISEHNRLYWYRQTLGQGPEFLTYFQNEAQLEKSRLLSDRFSAERPKGSFSTLEIQRTEQGDSAMYLCASSLNSGSYNEQFFGPGTRLTVL.

The rearrangement uses TRBV18 and TRBJ1-4, with D possibly being TRBD1 (6 bases). With 4 bases removed from V and 6 bases from J, the gap between germline ends came to 21 bases. This CDR3 has 17 residues. Per the germline V gene, CDR1 is KGHSH and CDR2 is LQKENI. In DNA, the CDR3 is TGTGCCAGCTCACTGGGTAAACCGGGACAAGAGGATGAAAAACTGTTTTTT. Translated: CASSLGKPGQEDEKLFF.

This chain connects TRBV9 to TRBJ1-1; D uncertain. The germline gives CDR1 SGDLS, CDR2 YYNGEE. V gave up 4 bases and J gave up 2 bases, with 12 bases separating them. The CDR3 consists of 14 residues. The CDR3 nucleotides read TGTGCCAGCAGCACGGAGGGCCTTAACACTGAAGCTTTCTTT. This codes for CASSTEGLNTEAFF.

The V call is TRBV6-5, the J call TRBJ2-2, with D possibly being TRBD2 (5 bases). CDR3 length: 15 residues. V was pared by 6 bases and J by 0 bases, with 11 bases between. Germline CDR1 and CDR2: MNHEY and SVGAGI. CDR3 sequence: CASSPDWANTGELFF. The CDR3 nucleotides are TGTGCCAGCAGCCCGGACTGGGCGAACACCGGGGAGCTGTTTTTT.

The V call is TRBV27, the J call TRBJ2-2, with TRBD2 matching 7 bases. Trimming at V came to 3 bases and at J to 6 bases, leaving 4 bases not matched to a gene. Germline V gene lookup returns CDR1 MNHEY and CDR2 SMNVEV (reference sequence). CDR3 length: 14 amino acids. CDR3 nucleotides: TGTGCCAGCAGTTTTGGGCTAGCGGCCGGGGAGCTGTTTTTT. Translated, it gives CASSFGLAAGELFF.

The chain carries TRBV5-1 and TRBJ1-4; TRBD1 might be the D (6 bases). CDR3 length: 13 residues. Looked up from germline, CDR1 is SGHRS and CDR2 is YFSETQ. V gave up 3 bases and J gave up 12 bases, with 15 bases separating them. The CDR3 region is CASSSQTAGELFF. CDR3 bases: TGCGCCAGCAGCTCCCAGACGGCAGGGGAACTGTTTTTT.

V is TRBV7-6 and J is TRBJ2-7, with TRBD2 as a possible D gene (6 bases). The V gene's germline CDR1 is SGHVS and CDR2 FNYEAQ. Trimming took off 1 base at V and 0 bases at J, with 16 bases between the two ends. The CDR3 runs to 17 residues. CDR3 in DNA: TGTGCCAGCAGCTTAGGGGACCGGGGGACCAGCTCCTACGAGCAGTACTTC. Translation gives CASSLGDRGTSSYEQYF.

V usage is TRBV13 and J usage is TRBJ2-7; D gene unclear. The ends were cut back, 6 bases at V and 3 bases at J, with 9 bases in the middle. Per germline, CDR1 PRHDT and CDR2 FYEKMQ (reference sequence). CDR3 size: 12 residues. CDR3: CASRLTGYEQYF. DNA for the CDR3: TGTGCCAGCAGACTGACTGGCTACGAGCAGTACTTC.

V usage is TRBV7-8 and J usage is TRBJ1-5; 7 nucleotides align to TRBD1. The CDR3 consists of 15 residues. CDR1 and CDR2 (germline): SGHVS, FQNEAQ. J was trimmed by 7 bases and V by 2 bases; bases with no gene match: 8. DNA of the CDR3: TGTGCCAGCAGCTTACTCGCCGGACAGGTGCAGCCCCAGCATTTT. Its translation: CASSLLAGQVQPQHF.

This chain connects TRBV7-8 to TRBJ2-7; 7 positions agree with TRBD1. Germline lookup yields CDR1 SGHVS and CDR2 FQNEAQ. The CDR3 length is 12 residues. With 8 bases clipped from V and 0 bases from J, the junction kept 1 base outside the gene matches. The CDR3 DNA is TGTGCCAGCGGGACAGCCTCCTACGAGCAGTACTTC. Amino acids: CASGTASYEQYF.

V usage is TRBV9 and J usage is TRBJ2-1; 9 bases align to TRBD2. This CDR3 contains 15 residues. Germline CDR1 reads SGDLS; CDR2 reads YYNGEE. V shed 0 bases, J shed 5 bases, and the junction held 3 bases outside the gene matches. This CDR3 is CASSVETSGNNEQFF. The CDR3 nucleotides are TGTGCCAGCAGCGTAGAGACTAGCGGAAACAATGAGCAGTTCTTC.

The genes are TRBV2 and TRBJ1-1, with 10 positions matching TRBD1. Per the germline V gene, CDR1 is SNHLY and CDR2 is FYNNEI. CDR3 length: 14 residues. The J segment lost 10 bases and the V segment lost 8 bases, leaving 13 bases of the junction unmatched. The CDR3 nucleotides read TGTGCCAGCGGAACCGGGACAGGGGCCCCTCGAGCTTTCTTT. This encodes CASGTGTGAPRAFF. The full variable domain, completed using reference TRBV2 and TRBJ1-1, is EPEVTQTPSHQVTQMGQEVILRCVPISNHLYFYWYRQILGQKVEFLVSFYNNEISEKSEIFDDQFSVERPDGSNFTLKIRSTKLEDSAMYFCASGTGTGAPRAFFGQGTRLTVV.

The chain joins TRBV9 to TRBJ2-3; D may be TRBD2 (6 bases). The germline V and J ends were trimmed by 0 bases and 0 bases, with 11 bases remaining between them. The CDR3 spans 16 residues. Germline loops: CDR1 SGDLS, CDR2 YYNGEE. Written as DNA, the CDR3 is TGTGCCAGCAGCGTAGGGGGACTTAAGAGCACAGATACGCAGTATTTT. Encoded protein: CASSVGGLKSTDTQYF.